This T cell receptor beta chain came from a study of OX40 agonist ivuxolimab in advanced cancers. CDR3 length equals 17 residues. Trimming removed 0 bases from V and 4 bases from J; junction bases left unmatched: 6. Germline CDR1 reads LNHNV; CDR2 reads YYDKDF (reference sequence). Only in-frame clones appear in the TCRdb table, and some are missing; sequencing was by immunoSEQ multiplex PCR. Seen here are tens of thousands of clones, about 90% observed once, and the top ten hold around 14%. The chain combines TRBV15 with TRBJ2-2; 9 bases match TRBD1. Sequences were derived from CD4+ or CD8+ T cells sorted from blood, sampled in a trial of the OX40 agonist ivuxolimab. The receptor was derived from an adult with an advanced solid tumor such as melanoma, head and neck, liver or kidney cancer. The CDR3 region is CATSRDIGTGSTGELFF. CDR3 coding DNA: TGTGCCACCAGCAGAGATATCGGGACAGGGTCCACCGGGGAGCTGTTTTTT.